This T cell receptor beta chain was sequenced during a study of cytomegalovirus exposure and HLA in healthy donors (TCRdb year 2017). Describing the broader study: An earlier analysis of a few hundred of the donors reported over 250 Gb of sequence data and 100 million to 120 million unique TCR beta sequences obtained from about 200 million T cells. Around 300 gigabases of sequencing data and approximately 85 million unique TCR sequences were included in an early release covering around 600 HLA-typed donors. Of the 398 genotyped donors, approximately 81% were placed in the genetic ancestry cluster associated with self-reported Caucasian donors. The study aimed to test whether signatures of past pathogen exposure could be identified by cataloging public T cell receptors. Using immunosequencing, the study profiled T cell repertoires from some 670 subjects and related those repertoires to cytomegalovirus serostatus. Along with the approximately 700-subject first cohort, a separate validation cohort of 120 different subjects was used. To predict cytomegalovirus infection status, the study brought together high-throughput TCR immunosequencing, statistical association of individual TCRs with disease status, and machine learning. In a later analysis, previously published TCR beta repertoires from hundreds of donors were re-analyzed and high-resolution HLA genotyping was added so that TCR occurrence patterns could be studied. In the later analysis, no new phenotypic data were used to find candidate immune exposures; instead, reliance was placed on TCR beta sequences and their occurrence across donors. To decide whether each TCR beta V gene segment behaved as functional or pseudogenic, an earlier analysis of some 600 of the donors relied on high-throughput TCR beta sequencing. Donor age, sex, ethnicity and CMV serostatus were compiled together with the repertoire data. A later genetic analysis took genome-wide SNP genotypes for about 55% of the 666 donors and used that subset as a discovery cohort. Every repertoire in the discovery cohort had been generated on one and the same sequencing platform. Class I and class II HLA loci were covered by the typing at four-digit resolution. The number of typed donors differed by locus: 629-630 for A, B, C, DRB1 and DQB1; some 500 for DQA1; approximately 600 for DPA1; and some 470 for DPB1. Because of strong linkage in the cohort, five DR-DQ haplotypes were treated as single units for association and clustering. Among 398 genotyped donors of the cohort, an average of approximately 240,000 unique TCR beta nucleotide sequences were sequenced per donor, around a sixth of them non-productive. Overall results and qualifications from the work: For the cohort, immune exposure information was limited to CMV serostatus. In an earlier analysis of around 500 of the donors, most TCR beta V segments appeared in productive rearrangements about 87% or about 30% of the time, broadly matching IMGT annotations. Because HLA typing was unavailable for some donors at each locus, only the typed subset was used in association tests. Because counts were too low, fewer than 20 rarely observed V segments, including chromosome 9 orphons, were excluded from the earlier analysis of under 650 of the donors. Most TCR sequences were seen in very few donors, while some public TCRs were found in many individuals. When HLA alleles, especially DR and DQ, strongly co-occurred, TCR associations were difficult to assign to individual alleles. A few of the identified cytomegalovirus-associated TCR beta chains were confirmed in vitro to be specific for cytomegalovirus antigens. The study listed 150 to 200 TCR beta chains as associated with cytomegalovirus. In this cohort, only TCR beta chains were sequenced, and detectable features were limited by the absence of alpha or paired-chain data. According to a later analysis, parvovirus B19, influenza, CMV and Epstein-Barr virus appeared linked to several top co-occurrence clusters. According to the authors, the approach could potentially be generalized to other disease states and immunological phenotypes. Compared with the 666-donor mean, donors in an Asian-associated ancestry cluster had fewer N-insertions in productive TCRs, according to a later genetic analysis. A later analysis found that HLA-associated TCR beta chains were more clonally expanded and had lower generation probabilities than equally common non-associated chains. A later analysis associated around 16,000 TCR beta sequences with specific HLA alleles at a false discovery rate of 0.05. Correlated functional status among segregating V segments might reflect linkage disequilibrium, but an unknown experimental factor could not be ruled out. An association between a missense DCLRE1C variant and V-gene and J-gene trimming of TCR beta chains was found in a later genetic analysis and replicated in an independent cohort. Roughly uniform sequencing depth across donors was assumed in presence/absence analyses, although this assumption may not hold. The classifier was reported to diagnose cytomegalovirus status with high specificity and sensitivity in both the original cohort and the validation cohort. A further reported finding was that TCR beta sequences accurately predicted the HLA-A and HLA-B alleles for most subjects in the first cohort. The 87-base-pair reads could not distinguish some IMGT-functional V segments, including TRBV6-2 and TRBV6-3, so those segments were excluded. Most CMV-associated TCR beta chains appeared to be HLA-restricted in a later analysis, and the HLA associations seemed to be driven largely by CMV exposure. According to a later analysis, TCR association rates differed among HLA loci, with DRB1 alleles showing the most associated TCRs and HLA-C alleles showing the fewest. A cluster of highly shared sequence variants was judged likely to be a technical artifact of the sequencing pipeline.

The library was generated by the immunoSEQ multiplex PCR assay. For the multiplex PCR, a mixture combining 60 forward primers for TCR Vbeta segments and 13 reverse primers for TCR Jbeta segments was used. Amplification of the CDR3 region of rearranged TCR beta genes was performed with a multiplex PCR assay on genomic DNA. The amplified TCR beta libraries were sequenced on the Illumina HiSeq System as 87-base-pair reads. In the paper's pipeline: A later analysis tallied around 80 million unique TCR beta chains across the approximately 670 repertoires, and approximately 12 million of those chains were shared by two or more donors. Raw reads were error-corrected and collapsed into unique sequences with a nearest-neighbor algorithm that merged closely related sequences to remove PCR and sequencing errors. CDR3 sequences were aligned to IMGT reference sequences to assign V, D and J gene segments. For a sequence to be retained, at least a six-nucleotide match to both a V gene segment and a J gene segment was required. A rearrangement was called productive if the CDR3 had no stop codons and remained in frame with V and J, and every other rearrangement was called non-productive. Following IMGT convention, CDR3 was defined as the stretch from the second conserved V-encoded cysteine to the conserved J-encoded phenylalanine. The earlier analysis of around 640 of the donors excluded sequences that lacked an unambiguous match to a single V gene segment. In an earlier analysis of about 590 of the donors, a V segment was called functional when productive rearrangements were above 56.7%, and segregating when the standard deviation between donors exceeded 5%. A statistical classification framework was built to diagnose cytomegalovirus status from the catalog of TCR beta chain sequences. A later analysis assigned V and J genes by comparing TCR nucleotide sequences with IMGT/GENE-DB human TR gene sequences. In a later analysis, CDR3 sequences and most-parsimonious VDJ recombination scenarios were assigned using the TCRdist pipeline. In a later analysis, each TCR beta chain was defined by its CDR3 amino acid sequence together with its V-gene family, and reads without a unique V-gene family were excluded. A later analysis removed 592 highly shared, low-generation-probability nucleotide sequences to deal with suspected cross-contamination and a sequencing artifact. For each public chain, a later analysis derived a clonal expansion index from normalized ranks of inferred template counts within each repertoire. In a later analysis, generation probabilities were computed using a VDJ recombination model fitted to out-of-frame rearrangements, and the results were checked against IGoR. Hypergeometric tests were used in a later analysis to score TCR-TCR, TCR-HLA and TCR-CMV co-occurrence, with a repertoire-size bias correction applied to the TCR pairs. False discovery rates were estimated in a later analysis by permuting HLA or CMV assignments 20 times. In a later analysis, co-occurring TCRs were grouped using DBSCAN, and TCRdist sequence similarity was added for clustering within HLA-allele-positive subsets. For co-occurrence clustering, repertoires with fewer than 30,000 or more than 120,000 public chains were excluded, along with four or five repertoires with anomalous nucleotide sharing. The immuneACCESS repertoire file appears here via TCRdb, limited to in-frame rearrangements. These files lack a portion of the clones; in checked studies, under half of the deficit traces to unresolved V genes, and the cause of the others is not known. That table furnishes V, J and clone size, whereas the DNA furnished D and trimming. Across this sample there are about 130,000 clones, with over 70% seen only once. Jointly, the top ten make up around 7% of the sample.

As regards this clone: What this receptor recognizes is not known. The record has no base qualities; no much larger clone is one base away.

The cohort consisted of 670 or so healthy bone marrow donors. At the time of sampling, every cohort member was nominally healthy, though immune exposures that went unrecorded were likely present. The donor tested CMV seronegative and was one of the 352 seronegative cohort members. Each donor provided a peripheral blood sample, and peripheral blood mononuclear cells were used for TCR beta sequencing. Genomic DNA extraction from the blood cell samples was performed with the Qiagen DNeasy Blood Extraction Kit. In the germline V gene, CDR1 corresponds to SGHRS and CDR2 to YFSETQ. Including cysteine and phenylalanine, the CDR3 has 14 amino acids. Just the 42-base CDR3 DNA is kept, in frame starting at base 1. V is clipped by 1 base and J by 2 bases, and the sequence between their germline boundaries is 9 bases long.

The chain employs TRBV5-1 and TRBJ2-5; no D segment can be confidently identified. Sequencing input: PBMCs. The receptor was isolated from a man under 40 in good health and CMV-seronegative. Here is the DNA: TGCGCCAGCAGCTTGACGACTGCACAAGAGACCCAGTACTTC. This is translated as CASSLTTAQETQYF.